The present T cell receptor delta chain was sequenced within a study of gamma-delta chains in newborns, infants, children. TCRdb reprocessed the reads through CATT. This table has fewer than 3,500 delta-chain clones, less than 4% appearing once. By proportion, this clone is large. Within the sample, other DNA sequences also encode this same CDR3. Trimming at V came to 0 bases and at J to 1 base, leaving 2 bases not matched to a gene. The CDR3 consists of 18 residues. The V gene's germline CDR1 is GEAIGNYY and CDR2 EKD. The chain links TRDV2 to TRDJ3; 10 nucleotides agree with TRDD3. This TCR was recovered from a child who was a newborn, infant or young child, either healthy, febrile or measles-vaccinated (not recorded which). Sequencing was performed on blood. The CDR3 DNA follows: TGTGCCTGTGACACCGTACTGGGGGATTCCTGGGACACCCGACAGATGTTTTTC. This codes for CACDTVLGDSWDTRQMFF.